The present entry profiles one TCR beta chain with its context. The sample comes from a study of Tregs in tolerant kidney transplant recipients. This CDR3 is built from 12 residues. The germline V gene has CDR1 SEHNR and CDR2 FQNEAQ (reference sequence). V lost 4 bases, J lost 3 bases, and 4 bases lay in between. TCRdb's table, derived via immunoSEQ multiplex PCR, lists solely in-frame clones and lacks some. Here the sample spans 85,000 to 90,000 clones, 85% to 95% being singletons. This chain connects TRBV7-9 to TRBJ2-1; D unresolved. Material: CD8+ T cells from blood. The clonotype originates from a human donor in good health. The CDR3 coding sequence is TGTGCCAGCAGCTCCCACTACAATGAGCAGTTCTTC. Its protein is CASSSHYNEQFF. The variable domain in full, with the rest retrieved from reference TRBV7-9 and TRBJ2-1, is DTGVSQNPRHKITKRGQNVTFRCDPISEHNRLYWYRQTLGQGPEFLTYFQNEAQLEKSRLLSDRFSAERPKGSFSTLEIQRTEQGDSAMYLCASSSHYNEQFFGPGTRLTVL.